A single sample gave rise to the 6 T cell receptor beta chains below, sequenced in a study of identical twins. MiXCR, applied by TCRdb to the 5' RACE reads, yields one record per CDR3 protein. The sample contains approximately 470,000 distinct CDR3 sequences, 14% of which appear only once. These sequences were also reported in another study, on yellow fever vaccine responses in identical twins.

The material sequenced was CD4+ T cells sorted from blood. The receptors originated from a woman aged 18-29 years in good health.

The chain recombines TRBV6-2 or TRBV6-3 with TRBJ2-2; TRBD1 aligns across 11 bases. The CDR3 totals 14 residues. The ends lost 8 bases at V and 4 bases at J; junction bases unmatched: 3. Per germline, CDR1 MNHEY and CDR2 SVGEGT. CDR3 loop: CASAGTGGTGELFF. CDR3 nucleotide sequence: TGTGCCAGCGCAGGGACAGGGGGCACCGGGGAGCTGTTTTTT.

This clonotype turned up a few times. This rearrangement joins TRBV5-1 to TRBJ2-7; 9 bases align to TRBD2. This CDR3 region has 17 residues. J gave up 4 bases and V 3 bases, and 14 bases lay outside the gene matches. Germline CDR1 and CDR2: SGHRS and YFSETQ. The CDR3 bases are TGCGCCAGCAGCTCTAATTCGTGGACTAGCGAATTTTACGAGCAGTACTTC. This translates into CASSSNSWTSEFYEQYF.

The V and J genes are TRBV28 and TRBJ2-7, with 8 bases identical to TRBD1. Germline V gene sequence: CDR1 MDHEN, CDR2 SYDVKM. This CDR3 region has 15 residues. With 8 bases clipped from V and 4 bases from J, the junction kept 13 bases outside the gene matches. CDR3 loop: CASGSEDRVLYEQYF. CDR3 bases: TGTGCCAGCGGTTCCGAGGACAGGGTACTTTACGAGCAGTACTTC.

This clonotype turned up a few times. CDR3 loop: CASTLNNSPLHF. The DNA of the CDR3 is TGTGCCAGCACCCTGAATAATTCACCCCTCCACTTT. The chain is built from TRBV12-3 or TRBV12-4 and TRBJ1-6; D not resolved. The CDR3 runs to 12 residues. The V gene lost 7 bases and the J gene lost 5 bases, with 6 bases spanning the gap.

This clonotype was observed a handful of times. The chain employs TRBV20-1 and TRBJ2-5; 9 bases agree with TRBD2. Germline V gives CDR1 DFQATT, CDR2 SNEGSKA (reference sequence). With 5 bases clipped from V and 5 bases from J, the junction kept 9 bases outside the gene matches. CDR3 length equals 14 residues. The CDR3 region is CSAWRRGGQETQYF. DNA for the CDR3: TGCAGTGCTTGGAGGCGGGGGGGCCAGGAGACCCAGTACTTC.

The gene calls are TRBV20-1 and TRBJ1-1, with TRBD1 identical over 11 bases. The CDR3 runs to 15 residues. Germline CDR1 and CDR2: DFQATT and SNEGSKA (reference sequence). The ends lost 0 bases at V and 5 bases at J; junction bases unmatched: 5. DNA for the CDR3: TGCAGTGCTAGAGATCCCGGACAGGGGGCTACTGAAGCTTTCTTT. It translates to CSARDPGQGATEAFF.